This T cell receptor (beta chain) was identified during a study of T cell changes during pregnancy in multiple sclerosis. Using immunoSEQ multiplex PCR, the repertoire was profiled, and TCRdb retains in-frame clones only, with some absent. The sample has 45,000 to 60,000 clones, nearly 95% seen once. J lost 5 bases, V lost 3 bases, and 3 bases had no gene match. Germline V gene lookup returns CDR1 SGDLS and CDR2 YYNGEE. The CDR3 runs to 13 residues. V usage is TRBV9 and J usage is TRBJ2-5, with TRBD2 matching over 8 bases. Here the sequenced sample was CD4+ T cells from peripheral blood mononuclear cells, taken after pregnancy. The receptor comes from a female donor in good health, enrolled as a control in a pregnancy study. The CDR3 DNA sequence: TGTGCCAGCAGCGGGGTAGCGGGGGAGACCCAGTACTTC. Translation: CASSGVAGETQYF.